This TCR beta chain was sequenced in a study of blood T cells in healthy people across ages. Overall study results and limits: The lack of PBMC sorting stopped any conclusive naive versus antigen-experienced comparison. Age advanced and TCR beta diversity per million T cells fell, roughly linearly.

Germline CDR1 and CDR2: DFQATT and SNEGSKA (reference sequence). This CDR3 is 12 amino acids long. V dropped 6 bases and J dropped 0 bases, with 7 bases sitting between them. Notes on this clonotype: Its cognate antigen is unknown.

Next came a second PCR, run for roughly 6 to 11 cycles, which used a sample-barcoded 5' primer along with a J-beta primer mix. Every cDNA was tagged by a template-switch adaptor with 12 random nucleotides. One entry per CDR3 protein, called by TCRdb with MiXCR from the 5' RACE reads. The profile shows more than 900,000 distinct CDR3 sequences, about 29% of them singletons. A further study also used this sample, focusing on T cells of mothers and their children.

This sequence joins TRBV20-1 and TRBJ2-3, with D unresolved. The receptor's source is a woman aged 40 to 50 in good health. The sample was blood. CDR3 DNA sequence: TGCAGTGCGGTCAGAAGCACAGATACGCAGTATTTT. This encodes CSAVRSTDTQYF.